The 3 T cell receptor beta chains reported below all come from one sample, sequenced in a study of OX40 agonist ivuxolimab in advanced cancers. This table comes from immunoSEQ multiplex PCR, and its TCRdb copy is limited to in-frame clones, with some not included. The table records just over 45,000 clones, over 90% of them present only once. The sample here was CD4+ or CD8+ T cells sorted from blood, taken in a trial of the OX40 agonist ivuxolimab. Receptors were obtained from an adult with an advanced solid tumor such as melanoma, head and neck, liver or kidney cancer.

V usage is TRBV9 and J usage is TRBJ2-1; a possible D gene is TRBD2 (5 bases). V shed 3 bases and J shed 10 bases, with 14 bases lying between them. From germline, CDR1 is SGDLS and CDR2 YYNGEE. The CDR3 has 13 residues. CDR3 in amino acids: CASSAGGIPEQFF. CDR3 bases: TGTGCCAGCAGCGCAGGAGGCATCCCGGAGCAGTTCTTC.

The chain joins TRBV7-6 to TRBJ2-3; 12 bases map to TRBD2. Trimming cost V 4 bases and J 4 bases; bases outside gene matches: 3. The V gene's germline CDR1 is SGHVS and CDR2 FNYEAQ. This CDR3 region has 15 residues. The CDR3 sequence: CASSSTSGSADTQYF. Written as DNA, the CDR3 is TGTGCCAGCAGCTCGACTAGCGGGAGTGCAGATACGCAGTATTTT.

This chain connects TRBV18 to TRBJ2-7, with TRBD1 matching 7 bases. The trim removed 0 bases at V and 0 bases at J, leaving 8 bases unmatched. From germline, CDR1 is KGHSH and CDR2 LQKENI. The length of the CDR3 is 17 residues. CDR3 coding DNA: TGTGCCAGCTCACCACCTACTATGGACAGGAACTCCTACGAGCAGTACTTC. Translated: CASSPPTMDRNSYEQYF.